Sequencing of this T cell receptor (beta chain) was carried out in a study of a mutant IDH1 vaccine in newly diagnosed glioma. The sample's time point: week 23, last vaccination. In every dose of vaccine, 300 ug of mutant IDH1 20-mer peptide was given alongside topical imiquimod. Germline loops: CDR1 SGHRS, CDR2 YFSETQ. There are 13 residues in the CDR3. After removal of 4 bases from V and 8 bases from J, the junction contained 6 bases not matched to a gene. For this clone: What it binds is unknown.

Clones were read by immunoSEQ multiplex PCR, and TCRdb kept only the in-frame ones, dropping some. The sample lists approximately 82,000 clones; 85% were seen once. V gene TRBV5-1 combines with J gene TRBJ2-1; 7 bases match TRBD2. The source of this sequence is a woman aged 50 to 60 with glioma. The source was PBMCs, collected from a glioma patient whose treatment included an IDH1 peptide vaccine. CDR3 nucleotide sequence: TGCGCCAGCAGCATCCGACTAGCCGATGAGCAGTTCTTC. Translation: CASSIRLADEQFF.